The clone carrying this TCR beta chain turned up a few times. Germline V gene data show CDR1 as SGHRS and CDR2 as YFSETQ. The CDR3 is 15 amino acids. Trimming at V came to 6 bases and at J to 9 bases, leaving 14 bases not matched to a gene. These data come from a study of OX40 agonist ivuxolimab in advanced cancers. About the research overall: At around 81% male, the cohort had a mean age of about 60 years, ranging from roughly 20 to 85.

Sequencing used immunoSEQ multiplex PCR; TCRdb keeps in-frame clones, though not all of them. The repertoire holds under 40,000 clones, with roughly 89% as singletons. J is TRBJ2-5 and V is TRBV5-1; 10 nucleotides line up with TRBD2. The specimen comprised CD4+ or CD8+ T cells sorted from blood, sampled in a trial of the OX40 agonist ivuxolimab. The sequence came from an adult with an advanced solid tumor such as melanoma, head and neck, liver or kidney cancer. CDR3 sequence reads: CASKNSSGGNIAQYF. CDR3 bases: TGCGCCAGCAAAAATTCTAGCGGGGGTAACATTGCCCAGTACTTC.